This paragraph reports one TCR beta chain. What it recognizes is unknown. This CDR3 region has 10 residues. Per germline, CDR1 SNHLY and CDR2 FYNNEI. The germline V and J ends were trimmed by 11 bases and 4 bases, with 8 bases remaining between them. These data are taken from a study of molecular identifiers for immune sequencing clone quantification. Whole-study context: With replicates, the RNA of around 20,000 or 100,000 naive CD8 cells was split five ways and four were sequenced. Study results and caveats: Effector cells had over 99% of their molecules in clones above 20 RNA copies, while naive cells had under 1%.

TCRdb fed the PCR reads into MiXCR, producing one record per CDR3 protein. The repertoire holds some 590,000 distinct CDR3 sequences, around 25% seen once, with 0.7% to 0.95% in the top ten. The TCR originated in a human donor in good health. Some libraries in this study had Jurkat cell RNA spiked in. The sample was naive CD8+ T cells from blood, with Jurkat cell RNA spiked in. Described subset: FACS-sorted CD8+CD4-CCR7+CD45RA+ naive T cells. V is TRBV2 and J is TRBJ1-1; D unresolved. The chain's CDR3 is CAGLVTEAFF. DNA for the CDR3: TGTGCCGGCCTCGTCACTGAAGCTTTCTTT.